The next 3 T cell receptor beta chains were all read from a single sample in a study of cytomegalovirus exposure and HLA in healthy donors. The PCR had 60 Vbeta and 13 Jbeta primers. The method was immunoSEQ multiplex PCR; TCRdb's version includes in-frame clones alone and lacks a portion of them. The top ten hold less than 3% of the sample, which has 120,000 or so clones, about 81% seen once. The material sequenced was PBMCs. The receptor source for this set is a woman aged 40 to 55 in good health and CMV-seropositive.

The V gene is TRBV19, the J gene TRBJ1-5, with 7 positions matching TRBD1. J was trimmed by 0 bases and V by 9 bases; bases with no gene match: 11. The CDR3 length is 16 residues. The germline gives CDR1 LNHDA, CDR2 SQIVND (reference sequence). This CDR3 is CASLDRHSYSNQPQHF. CDR3 DNA sequence: TGTGCCAGCTTGGACAGGCACTCGTATAGCAATCAGCCCCAGCATTTT.

This clone appeared a single time. This rearrangement joins TRBV7-9 to TRBJ1-2, with D perhaps matching TRBD1 (5 bases). From germline, CDR1 is SEHNR and CDR2 FQNEAQ (reference sequence). V was clipped by 7 bases and J by 5 bases, with 14 bases between them. This CDR3 comprises 13 residues. CDR3 sequence (DNA): TGTGCCAGCATGGGGGGTTCCGCTTATGGCTACACCTTC. Residues: CASMGGSAYGYTF.

The rearrangement joins TRBV9 to TRBJ2-1; D unresolved. Germline V lookup: CDR1 SGDLS, CDR2 YYNGEE. V shed 6 bases and J shed 10 bases, with 17 bases lying between them. The CDR3 spans 13 residues. The CDR3: CASMGRVGWEQFF. CDR3 coding DNA: TGTGCCAGCATGGGCAGAGTAGGTTGGGAGCAGTTCTTC.